The entry that follows covers one TCR beta chain sequence. The sample is drawn from a study of blood T cell repertoires in COVID-19. Here immunoSEQ multiplex PCR was the method, and the copy in TCRdb shows in-frame clones only, minus some. Altogether about 280,000 clones are present, about 87% being singletons, with the ten largest covering roughly 3.9%. The sequence derives from a woman between 25 and 40 years old with acute COVID-19. What was sequenced was PBMCs or T cells enriched from blood (not recorded which).

CDR3 nucleotides: TGTGCCAGCAGTTCTCTGACACACGCGAACACCGGGGAGCTGTTTTTT. Translating gives CASSSLTHANTGELFF. V is TRBV28 and J is TRBJ2-2; the D is unclear. Germline-derived CDR1 and CDR2 are MDHEN and SYDVKM. With 4 bases removed from V and 0 bases from J, the gap between germline ends came to 12 bases. The CDR3 is 16 amino acids.